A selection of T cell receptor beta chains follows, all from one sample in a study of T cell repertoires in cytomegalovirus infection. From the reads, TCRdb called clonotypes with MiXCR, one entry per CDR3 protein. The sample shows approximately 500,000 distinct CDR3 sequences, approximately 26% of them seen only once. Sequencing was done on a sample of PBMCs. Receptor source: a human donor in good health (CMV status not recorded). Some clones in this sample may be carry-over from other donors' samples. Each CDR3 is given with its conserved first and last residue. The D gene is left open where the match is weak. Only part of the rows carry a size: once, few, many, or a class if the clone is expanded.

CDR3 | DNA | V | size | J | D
CASSLRPSGLYEQYF | TGTGCCAGCAGCTTGAGGCCTAGCGGGCTCTACGAGCAGTACTTC | TRBV5-6 | few | TRBJ2-7 | TRBD2
CASSPWTSGNEQYF | TGTGCCAGCAGTCCATGGACTAGCGGGAACGAGCAGTACTTC | TRBV12-3/TRBV12-4 | NA | TRBJ2-7 | TRBD2
CSVVPAGVYETQYF | TGCAGCGTTGTACCGGCGGGAGTGTACGAGACCCAGTACTTC | TRBV29-1 | NA | TRBJ2-5 | TRBD2
CASRRDRSSYEQYF | TGTGCCAGCAGGCGGGACAGAAGCTCCTACGAGCAGTACTTC | TRBV4-2 | many | TRBJ2-7 | NA
CASVNRVNTEAFF | TGTGCCAGCGTTAACAGGGTGAACACTGAAGCTTTCTTT | TRBV12-3/TRBV12-4 | NA | TRBJ1-1 | NA
CSARGDRLEYDEQYF | TGCAGTGCTCGAGGAGACAGACTAGAGTACGACGAGCAGTACTTC | TRBV20-1 | NA | TRBJ2-7 | NA
CASFSVAGGGPRDEQFF | TGTGCCAGTTTTTCGGTAGCGGGAGGAGGTCCTCGGGATGAGCAGTTCTTC | TRBV28 | NA | TRBJ2-1 | TRBD2
CASSLPGIEAFF | TGTGCCAGCAGCTTACCGGGGATTGAAGCTTTCTTT | TRBV7-9 | NA | TRBJ1-1 | NA
CAGAYSTDTQYF | TGTGCTGGCGCCTACTCCACAGATACGCAGTATTTT | TRBV6-1 | NA | TRBJ2-3 | NA
CASSPPRSSGRPETQYF | TGTGCCAGCTCACCACCGAGGTCCAGCGGGAGGCCAGAGACCCAGTACTTC | TRBV18 | few | TRBJ2-5 | TRBD2
CATSDDVRTWANEQFF | TGTGCCACCAGTGATGACGTTCGGACCTGGGCGAATGAGCAGTTCTTC | TRBV24-1 | many | TRBJ2-1 | NA
CSASNPSGSSYEQYF | TGCAGTGCTAGCAACCCTAGCGGTAGCTCCTACGAGCAGTACTTC | TRBV20-1 | NA | TRBJ2-7 | TRBD2
CASSYGQGIYSTDTQYF | TGTGCCAGCAGTTACGGCCAGGGCATTTATTCCACAGATACGCAGTATTTT | TRBV6-5 | few | TRBJ2-3 | NA
CASSSRGAQYLEQYF | TGTGCCAGCAGCTCAAGGGGTGCCCAATACCTCGAGCAGTACTTC | TRBV7-2 | few | TRBJ2-7 | NA
CASSIGWQVGEDEQFF | TGTGCCAGTAGTATAGGATGGCAGGTTGGAGAGGATGAGCAGTTCTTC | TRBV19 | NA | TRBJ2-1 | NA
CASSFNRGGVAGEVSGETQYF | TGTGCCAGCAGCTTCAATAGGGGAGGGGTAGCGGGAGAGGTTTCTGGGGAGACCCAGTACTTC | TRBV7-2 | few | TRBJ2-5 | TRBD2
CASSLVLAGVSSYNEQFF | TGTGCCAGCAGCTTAGTTTTAGCGGGAGTCAGCTCCTACAATGAGCAGTTCTTC | TRBV7-2 | many | TRBJ2-1 | TRBD2
CASSLSAGGREKLFF | TGTGCCAGCAGCTTATCTGCAGGGGGCCGAGAAAAACTGTTTTTT | TRBV7-2 | few | TRBJ1-4 | TRBD1
CSARDLRGTYEQYF | TGCAGTGCTAGAGATTTGAGGGGAACCTACGAGCAGTACTTC | TRBV20-1 | NA | TRBJ2-7 | NA
CASSFRINSERQETQYF | TGTGCCAGCAGCTTTAGGATCAATAGCGAAAGACAAGAGACCCAGTACTTC | TRBV5-6 | NA | TRBJ2-5 | NA
CSARDGSGKGTDTQYF | TGCAGTGCTAGAGATGGAAGCGGGAAGGGGACAGATACGCAGTATTTT | TRBV20-1 | NA | TRBJ2-3 | TRBD2
CASSYSGVSGELFF | TGTGCCAGCAGTTACTCGGGGGTCTCCGGGGAGCTGTTTTTT | TRBV6-6 | NA | TRBJ2-2 | NA
CAISESVGLGGNQPQHF | TGTGCCATCAGTGAGTCGGTGGGCCTCGGAGGCAATCAGCCCCAGCATTTT | TRBV10-3 | NA | TRBJ1-5 | NA
CASSEASNTQYF | TGTGCCAGCAGTGAAGCTTCGAATACGCAGTATTTT | TRBV2 | NA | TRBJ2-3 | NA
CASRPPPGTRPATEAFF | TGTGCCAGCAGGCCTCCACCGGGGACACGCCCGGCCACTGAAGCTTTCTTT | TRBV28 | few | TRBJ1-1 | NA
CASSSQPPNEQFF | TGTGCCAGCAGCTCCCAACCTCCCAATGAGCAGTTCTTC | TRBV7-6 | many | TRBJ2-1 | NA
CASSPSEGVTGELFF | TGTGCCAGCAGCCCTAGTGAGGGAGTCACCGGGGAGCTGTTTTTT | TRBV7-8 | many | TRBJ2-2 | NA
CSAIDRYEQYF | TGCAGTGCCATCGACAGATACGAGCAGTACTTC | TRBV20-1 | few | TRBJ2-7 | NA
CASRGTYRTYEQYF | TGTGCCAGCAGGGGGACTTATCGTACCTACGAGCAGTACTTC | TRBV6-6 | few | TRBJ2-7 | NA
CASSLVATGSYEQYF | TGTGCCAGCAGCTTAGTGGCTACGGGGAGCTACGAGCAGTACTTC | TRBV7-9 | few | TRBJ2-7 | NA